This entry concerns a single TCR beta chain. This sample is part of a study of blood T cell repertoires in COVID-19. Some clones are missing from TCRdb's copy, which holds only in-frame ones; the method was immunoSEQ multiplex PCR. Of fewer than 450,000 clones listed, about nine tenths are singletons. Per the germline V gene, CDR1 is MGHRA and CDR2 is YSYEKL. V lost 1 base and J 11 bases, leaving 12 bases between the germline ends. This CDR3 has 13 amino acids. The chain joins TRBV4-1 to TRBJ1-5; D is perhaps TRBD1 (5 bases). The origin of this receptor is a woman aged 50 to 60 with COVID-19, enrolled during active disease. The sample consisted of peripheral blood. The CDR3 region is CASSQVLGGSQHF. As DNA, the CDR3 is TGCGCCAGCAGCCAAGTGCTGGGGGGGTCCCAGCATTTT.